This passage covers 18 T cell receptor beta chains from one sample sequenced in a study of blood T cell repertoires in COVID-19. Repertoires were generated with immunoSEQ multiplex PCR, while TCRdb's copy carries only in-frame clones and drops some. The table lists some 670,000 clones, about 87% of them singletons. Sequencing used peripheral blood. These receptors were taken from a woman under 30 with acute or convalescent COVID-19.

The CDR3 protein is CASSPWTGKGYTF. CDR3 DNA sequence: TGTGCCAGCAGCCCGTGGACAGGGAAGGGCTACACCTTC. The chain has TRBV7-2 and TRBJ1-2, with 8 bases aligning to TRBD1. CDR3 length equals 13 residues. J gave up 8 bases and V 5 bases, and 7 bases lay outside the gene matches. Germline V lookup: CDR1 SGHTA, CDR2 FQGNSA.

This chain connects TRBV27 to TRBJ2-4, with D unresolved. The CDR3 runs 17 residues. V was shortened by 7 bases and J by 0 bases, with 19 bases between the two germline ends. Per germline, CDR1 MNHEY and CDR2 SMNVEV (reference sequence). CDR3 in amino acids: CASTNSSQALAKNIQYF. CDR3 coding DNA: TGTGCCAGCACGAACTCTTCCCAAGCCCTAGCCAAAAACATTCAGTACTTC.

The rearrangement uses TRBV5-1 and TRBJ1-2; no clear D. The CDR3 runs 14 residues. CDR1 and CDR2 from the germline V gene are SGHRS and YFSETQ. The ends were cut back, 1 base at V and 2 bases at J, with 9 bases in the middle. CDR3 protein: CASSLFARNYGYTF. CDR3 coding DNA: TGCGCCAGCAGCTTGTTTGCCCGGAACTATGGCTACACCTTC.

V usage is TRBV19 and J usage is TRBJ2-7; a possible D gene is TRBD2 (5 bases). This CDR3 has 17 amino acids. Germline V gene data show CDR1 as LNHDA and CDR2 as SQIVND (reference sequence). Trimming stripped 5 bases from V and 1 base from J, with 21 bases between. CDR3: CASSPHPGIASSYEQYF. The DNA of the CDR3 is TGTGCCAGTAGTCCGCATCCCGGGATAGCCTCTTCCTACGAGCAGTACTTC. The entire variable domain, with the rest obtained from reference TRBV19 and TRBJ2-7, is as follows: DGGITQSPKYLFRKEGQNVTLSCEQNLNHDAMYWYRQDPGQGLRLIYYSQIVNDFQKGDIAEGYSVSREKKESFPLTVTSAQKNPTAFYLCASSPHPGIASSYEQYFGPGTRLTVT.

This clone was seen a handful of times. J is TRBJ1-5 and V is TRBV24-1; D remains unclear. The CDR3 contains 15 residues. Germline V gene data show CDR1 as KGHDR and CDR2 as SFDVKD. The germline V and J ends were trimmed by 0 bases and 0 bases, with 5 bases remaining between them. CDR3 sequence: CATSDLSDSNQPQHF. In nucleotides, the CDR3 is TGTGCCACCAGTGATTTGTCAGATAGCAATCAGCCCCAGCATTTT.

In this sample, this clone turned up once. The rearrangement links TRBV2 to TRBJ2-3; 8 bases agree with TRBD1. Germline V gene sequence: CDR1 SNHLY, CDR2 FYNNEI. The CDR3 has 13 amino acids. Trimming removed 6 bases from V and 8 bases from J; junction bases left unmatched: 7. The CDR3 DNA follows: TGTGCCAGCAGCGACAGGGGAGGCGTTACGCAGTATTTT. Protein: CASSDRGGVTQYF.

The genes are TRBV4-2 and TRBJ1-2, with 9 bases identical to TRBD1. The junction had 2 bases not matched to a gene; V was cut back by 0 bases and J by 3 bases. Germline V gives CDR1 LGHNA, CDR2 YNFKEQ. The length of the CDR3 is 15 residues. The CDR3 nucleotides read TGTGCCAGCAGCCAAGACGGGGACAGGGACTATGGCTACACCTTC. Translated: CASSQDGDRDYGYTF.

The chain has TRBV29-1 and TRBJ2-7, with 9 positions matching TRBD2. The CDR3 has 13 residues. Germline-derived CDR1 and CDR2 are SQVTM and ANQGSEA. Trimming took 0 bases from V and 3 from J; bases not matched to a gene: 0. The CDR3 loop is CSVEDSGGYEQYF. The CDR3 DNA reads as TGCAGCGTTGAAGATAGCGGGGGCTACGAGCAGTACTTC.

This clone was picked up a small number of times. The V call is TRBV6-1, the J call TRBJ2-7; tentatively, D is TRBD1 (5 bases). Trimming removed 2 bases at V and 4 bases at J, with 9 bases between. The CDR3 is 13 amino acids. Germline-derived CDR1 and CDR2 are MNHNS and SASEGT. As DNA, the CDR3 is TGTGCCAGCAGTGAACGGCAGGGATACGAGCAGTACTTC. Its protein product is CASSERQGYEQYF.

V and J are TRBV6-5 and TRBJ2-5; 10 nucleotides line up with TRBD2. This CDR3 contains 16 residues. Germline V gives CDR1 MNHEY, CDR2 SVGAGI. J gave up 5 bases and V 0 bases, and 6 bases lay outside the gene matches. For the CDR3, the DNA is TGTGCCAGCAGTTACTCGCGAGCGGGGGGGCACGAGACCCAGTACTTC. Translating gives CASSYSRAGGHETQYF.

The V and J genes are TRBV18 and TRBJ2-3, with TRBD2 as a possible D gene (6 bases). There are 13 residues in the CDR3. Per germline, CDR1 KGHSH and CDR2 LQKENI. Trimming pared 8 bases from V and 2 bases from J, leaving 11 bases between. The CDR3 DNA reads TGTGCCAGCACATGGACTACCACAGATACGCAGTATTTT. Translated, it gives CASTWTTTDTQYF.

The chain combines TRBV15 with TRBJ1-2, with D perhaps matching TRBD1 (5 bases). This CDR3 is built from 16 residues. The V end lost 0 bases, the J end lost 6 bases, and 17 bases lay between the germline ends. Germline V lookup: CDR1 LNHNV, CDR2 YYDKDF (reference sequence). For the CDR3, the DNA is TGTGCCACCAGCAGAGATTTACGGAGGGGAGGTGATGGCTACACCTTC. Translation: CATSRDLRRGGDGYTF.

This chain joins TRBV28 and TRBJ2-6, with D perhaps TRBD2 (6 bases). The V end lost 4 bases, the J end lost 2 bases, and 12 bases lay between the germline ends. Germline CDR1 reads MDHEN; CDR2 reads SYDVKM. This CDR3 spans 16 amino acids. The CDR3 is CASSSPGEAGANVLTF. In DNA, the CDR3 is TGTGCCAGCAGTTCTCCGGGGGAGGCTGGGGCCAACGTCCTGACTTTC.

The CDR3 nucleotides are TGCGCCAGCAGCCAAGATCAAATCCTGGACAGGGCTGAGGTGGGGGGCTACACCTTC. Translation: CASSQDQILDRAEVGGYTF. The V call is TRBV4-1, the J call TRBJ1-2, with 8 nucleotides matching TRBD1. The CDR3 sequence is 19 residues long. The V gene's germline CDR1 is MGHRA and CDR2 YSYEKL. Unmatched junction bases numbered 20, after V lost 0 bases and J lost 8 bases.

The chain carries TRBV10-3 and TRBJ2-3; TRBD2 aligns across 7 bases. CDR1 is ENHRY, CDR2 SYGVKD, per germline. The V and J ends lost 4 bases and 3 bases, in that order; junction bases with no gene match: 4. The CDR3 is made up of 14 amino acids. The CDR3 DNA is TGTGCCATCAGTGTTGGCGGGGGAACAGATACGCAGTATTTT. Translation: CAISVGGGTDTQYF.

The V gene is TRBV4-1, the J gene TRBJ1-2; TRBD1 is a possible D gene (6 bases). This CDR3 has 15 residues. Deletions cut 0 bases from V and 7 bases from J, with 15 bases between. Germline V lookup: CDR1 MGHRA, CDR2 YSYEKL. The CDR3 sequence is CASSQEPRGGIGYTF. The DNA of the CDR3 is TGCGCCAGCAGCCAAGAACCCCGGGGGGGCATTGGCTACACCTTC.

The CDR3 bases are TGTGCCAGCAGCTTTTCTAGCCTCTCCTACAATGAGCAGTTCTTC. Encoded protein: CASSFSSLSYNEQFF. The chain uses TRBV7-2 and TRBJ2-1, with D perhaps matching TRBD2 (5 bases). From germline, CDR1 is SGHTA and CDR2 FQGNSA. The CDR3 length is 15 residues. V was cut by 3 bases and J by 0 bases, with 9 bases left in between.

The J gene is TRBJ2-1, the V gene TRBV2; perhaps TRBD1 as D (5 bases). The length of the CDR3 is 16 residues. Germline V lookup: CDR1 SNHLY, CDR2 FYNNEI. With 6 bases removed from V and 0 bases from J, the gap between germline ends came to 15 bases. Here the CDR3 reads CASRWTLLSSYNEQFF. DNA for the CDR3: TGTGCCAGCAGGTGGACATTACTTTCCTCCTACAATGAGCAGTTCTTC.